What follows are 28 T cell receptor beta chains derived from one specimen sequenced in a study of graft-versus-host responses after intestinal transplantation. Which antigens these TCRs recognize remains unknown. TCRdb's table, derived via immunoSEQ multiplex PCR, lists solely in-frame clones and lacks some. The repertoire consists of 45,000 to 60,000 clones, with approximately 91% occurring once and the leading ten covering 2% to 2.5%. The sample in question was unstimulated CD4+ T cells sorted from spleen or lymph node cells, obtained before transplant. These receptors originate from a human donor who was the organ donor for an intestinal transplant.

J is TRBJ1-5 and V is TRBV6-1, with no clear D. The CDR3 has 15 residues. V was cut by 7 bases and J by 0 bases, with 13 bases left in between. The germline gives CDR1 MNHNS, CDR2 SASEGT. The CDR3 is CASMPQIYSNQPQHF. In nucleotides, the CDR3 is TGTGCCAGCATGCCACAGATCTATAGCAATCAGCCCCAGCATTTT.

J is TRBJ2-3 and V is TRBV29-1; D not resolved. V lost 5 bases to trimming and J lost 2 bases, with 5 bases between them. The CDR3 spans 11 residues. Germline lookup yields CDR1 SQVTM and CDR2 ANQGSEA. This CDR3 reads CSVIVTDTQYF. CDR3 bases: TGCAGCGTTATCGTCACAGATACGCAGTATTTT.

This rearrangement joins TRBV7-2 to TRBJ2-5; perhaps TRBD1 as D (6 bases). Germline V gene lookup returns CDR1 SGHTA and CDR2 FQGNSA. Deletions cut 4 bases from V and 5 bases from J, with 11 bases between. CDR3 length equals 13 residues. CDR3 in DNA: TGTGCCAGCAGCTCTTTCGACAGGGAGACCCAGTACTTC. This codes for CASSSFDRETQYF.

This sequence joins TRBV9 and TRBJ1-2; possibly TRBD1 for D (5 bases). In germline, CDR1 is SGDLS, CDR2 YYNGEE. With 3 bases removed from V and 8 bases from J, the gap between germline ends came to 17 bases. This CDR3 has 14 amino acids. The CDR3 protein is CASSGRRGPFGYTF. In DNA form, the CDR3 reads TGTGCCAGCAGCGGTAGACGGGGCCCCTTCGGCTACACCTTC.

The CDR3 sequence is CASSLNSNQPQHF. The DNA for the CDR3 is TGTGCCAGCAGCCTCAATAGCAATCAGCCCCAGCATTTT. J is TRBJ1-5 and V is TRBV9; D is undetermined. The germline V gene has CDR1 SGDLS and CDR2 YYNGEE. The length of the CDR3 is 13 residues. The ends were cut back, 4 bases at V and 0 bases at J, with 5 bases in the middle.

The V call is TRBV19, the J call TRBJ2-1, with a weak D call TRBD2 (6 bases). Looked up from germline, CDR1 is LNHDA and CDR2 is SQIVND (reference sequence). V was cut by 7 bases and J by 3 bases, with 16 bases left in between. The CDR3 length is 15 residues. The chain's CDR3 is CASTGEPGLYNEQFF. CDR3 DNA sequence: TGTGCCAGTACAGGTGAGCCGGGACTCTACAATGAGCAGTTCTTC.

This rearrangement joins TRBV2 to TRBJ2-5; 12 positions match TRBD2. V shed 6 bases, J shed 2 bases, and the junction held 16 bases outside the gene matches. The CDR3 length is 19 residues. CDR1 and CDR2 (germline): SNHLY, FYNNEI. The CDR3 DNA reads TGTGCCAGCAGAGGAACTCGTACTAGCGGGAGGTCGGGACAAGAGACCCAGTACTTC. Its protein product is CASRGTRTSGRSGQETQYF.

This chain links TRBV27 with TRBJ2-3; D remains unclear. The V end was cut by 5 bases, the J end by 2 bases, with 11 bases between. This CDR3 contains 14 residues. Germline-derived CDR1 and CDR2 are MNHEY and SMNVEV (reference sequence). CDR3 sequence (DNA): TGTGCCAGCAGTAGGAGCGACGTCACAGATACGCAGTATTTT. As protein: CASSRSDVTDTQYF.

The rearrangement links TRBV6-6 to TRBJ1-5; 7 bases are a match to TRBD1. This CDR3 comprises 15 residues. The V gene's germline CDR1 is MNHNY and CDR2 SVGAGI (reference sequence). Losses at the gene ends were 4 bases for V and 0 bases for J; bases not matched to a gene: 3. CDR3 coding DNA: TGTGCCAGCAGTTCGGGACAGCCTAGCAATCAGCCCCAGCATTTT. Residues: CASSSGQPSNQPQHF.

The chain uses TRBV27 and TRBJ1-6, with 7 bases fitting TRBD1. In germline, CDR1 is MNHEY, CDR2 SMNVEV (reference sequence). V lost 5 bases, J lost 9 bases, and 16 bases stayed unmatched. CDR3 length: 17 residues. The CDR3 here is CASSLDRVPSPRSPLHF. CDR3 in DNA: TGTGCCAGCAGTCTCGACAGGGTCCCGAGTCCCCGTTCACCCCTCCACTTT.

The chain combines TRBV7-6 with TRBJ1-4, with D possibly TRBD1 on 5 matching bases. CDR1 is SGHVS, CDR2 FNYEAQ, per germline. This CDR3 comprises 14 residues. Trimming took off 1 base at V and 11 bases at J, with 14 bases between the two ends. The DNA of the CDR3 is TGTGCCAGCAGCTTAGAAGCAGGGAGAGCGAAACTGTTTTTT. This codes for CASSLEAGRAKLFF.

The CDR3: CASSLGRGAAGNTIYF. CDR3 bases: TGTGCCAGCAGCCTAGGTCGGGGGGCAGCGGGAAACACCATATATTTT. The chain links TRBV28 to TRBJ1-3, with D tentatively TRBD1 (6 bases). This CDR3 has 16 residues. The germline V gene has CDR1 MDHEN and CDR2 SYDVKM. Trimming took 6 bases from V and 4 from J, leaving 19 bases between them.

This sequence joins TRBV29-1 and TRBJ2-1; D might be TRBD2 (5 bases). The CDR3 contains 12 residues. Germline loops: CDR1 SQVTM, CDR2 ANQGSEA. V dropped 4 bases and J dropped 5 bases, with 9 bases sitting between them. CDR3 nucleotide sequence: TGCAGCGTTGTGCTAGCCCACAATGAGCAGTTCTTC. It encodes CSVVLAHNEQFF.

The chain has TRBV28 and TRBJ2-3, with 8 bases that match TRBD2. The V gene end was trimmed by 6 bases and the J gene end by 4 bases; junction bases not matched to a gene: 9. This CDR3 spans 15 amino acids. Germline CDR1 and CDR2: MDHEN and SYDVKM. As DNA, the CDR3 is TGTGCCAGCAGACGTACCGGGACTAGATCAGATACGCAGTATTTT. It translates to CASRRTGTRSDTQYF.

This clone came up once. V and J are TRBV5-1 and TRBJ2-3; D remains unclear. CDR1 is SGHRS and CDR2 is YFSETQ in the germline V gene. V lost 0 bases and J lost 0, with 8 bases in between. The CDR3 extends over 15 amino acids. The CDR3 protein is CASSLGLRSTDTQYF. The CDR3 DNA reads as TGCGCCAGCAGCTTGGGTTTAAGAAGCACAGATACGCAGTATTTT. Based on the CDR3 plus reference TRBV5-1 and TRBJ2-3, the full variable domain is KAGVTQTPRYLIKTRGQQVTLSCSPISGHRSVSWYQQTPGQGLQFLFEYFSETQRNKGNFPGRFSGRQFSNSRSEMNVSTLELGDSALYLCASSLGLRSTDTQYFGPGTRLTVL.

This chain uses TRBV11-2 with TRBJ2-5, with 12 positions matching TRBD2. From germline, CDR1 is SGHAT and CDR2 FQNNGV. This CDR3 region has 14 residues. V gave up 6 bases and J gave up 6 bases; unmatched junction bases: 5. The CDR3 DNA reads TGTGCCAGCAGTGTACTAGCGGGAGGCCAGACCCAGTACTTC. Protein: CASSVLAGGQTQYF. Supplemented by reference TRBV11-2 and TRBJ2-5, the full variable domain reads EAGVAQSPRYKIIEKRQSVAFWCNPISGHATLYWYQQILGQGPKLLIQFQNNGVVDDSQLPKDRFSAERLKGVDSTLKIQPAKLEDSAVYLCASSVLAGGQTQYFGPGTRLLVL.

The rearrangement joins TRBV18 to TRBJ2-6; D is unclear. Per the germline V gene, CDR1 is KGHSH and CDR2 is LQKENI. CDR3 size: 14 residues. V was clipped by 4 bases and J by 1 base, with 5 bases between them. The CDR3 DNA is TGTGCCAGCTCACAACAATCTGGGGCCAACGTCCTGACTTTC. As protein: CASSQQSGANVLTF. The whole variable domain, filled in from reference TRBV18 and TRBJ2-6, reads NAGVMQNPRHLVRRRGQEARLRCSPMKGHSHVYWYRQLPEEGLKFMVYLQKENIIDESGMPKERFSAEFPKEGPSILRIQQVVRGDSAAYFCASSQQSGANVLTFGAGSRLTVL.

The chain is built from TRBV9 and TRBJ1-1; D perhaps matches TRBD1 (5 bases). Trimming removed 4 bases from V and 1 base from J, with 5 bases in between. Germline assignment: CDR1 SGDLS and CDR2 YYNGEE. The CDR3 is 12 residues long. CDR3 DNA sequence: TGTGCCAGCAGCACAGGGAACACTGAAGCTTTCTTT. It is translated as CASSTGNTEAFF.

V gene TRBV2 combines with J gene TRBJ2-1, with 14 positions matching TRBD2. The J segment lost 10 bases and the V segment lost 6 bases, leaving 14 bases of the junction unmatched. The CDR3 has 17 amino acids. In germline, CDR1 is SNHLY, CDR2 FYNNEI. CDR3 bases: TGTGCCAGCAGGAGGGAAATGGGACTAGCGGGAGAAAGAGAGCAGTTCTTC. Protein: CASRREMGLAGEREQFF.

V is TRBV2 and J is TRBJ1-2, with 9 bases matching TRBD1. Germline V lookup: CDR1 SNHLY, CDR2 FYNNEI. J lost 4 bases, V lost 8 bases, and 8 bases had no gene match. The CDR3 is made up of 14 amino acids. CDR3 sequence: CASEGDREGYGYTF. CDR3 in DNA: TGTGCCAGCGAAGGGGACAGGGAAGGCTATGGCTACACCTTC.

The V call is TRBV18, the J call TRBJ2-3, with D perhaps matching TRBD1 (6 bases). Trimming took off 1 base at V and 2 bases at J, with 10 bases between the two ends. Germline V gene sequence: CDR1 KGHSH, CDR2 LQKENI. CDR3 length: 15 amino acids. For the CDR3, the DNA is TGTGCCAGCTCACCACAGGGGGTCATCACAGATACGCAGTATTTT. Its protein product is CASSPQGVITDTQYF.

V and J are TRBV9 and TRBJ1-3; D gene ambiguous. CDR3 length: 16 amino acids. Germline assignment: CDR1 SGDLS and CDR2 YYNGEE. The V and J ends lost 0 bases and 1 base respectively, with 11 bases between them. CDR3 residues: CASSVGSAPSGNTIYF. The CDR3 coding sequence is TGTGCCAGCAGCGTAGGGAGTGCCCCATCTGGAAACACCATATATTTT.

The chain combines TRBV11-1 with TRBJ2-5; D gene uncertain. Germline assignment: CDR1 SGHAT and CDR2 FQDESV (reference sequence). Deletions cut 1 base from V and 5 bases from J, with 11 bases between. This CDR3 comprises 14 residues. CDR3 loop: CASSLDGFLETQYF. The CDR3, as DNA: TGTGCCAGCAGCTTAGACGGGTTTTTGGAGACCCAGTACTTC.

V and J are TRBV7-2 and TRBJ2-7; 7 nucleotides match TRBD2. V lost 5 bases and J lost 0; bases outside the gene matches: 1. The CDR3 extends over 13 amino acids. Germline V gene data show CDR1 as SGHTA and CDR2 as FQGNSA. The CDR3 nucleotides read TGTGCCAGCAGCCGGACTAGCTCCTACGAGCAGTACTTC. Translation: CASSRTSSYEQYF. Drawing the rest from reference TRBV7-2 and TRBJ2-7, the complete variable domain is GAGVSQSPSNKVTEKGKDVELRCDPISGHTALYWYRQSLGQGLEFLIYFQGNSAPDKSGLPSDRFSAERTGGSVSTLTIQRTQQEDSAVYLCASSRTSSYEQYFGPGTRLTVT.

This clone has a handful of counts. CDR3 sequence reads: CASSTPAGNYEQYF. CDR3 DNA sequence: TGTGCCAGCAGTACCCCGGCAGGAAACTACGAGCAGTACTTC. The gene calls are TRBV7-2 and TRBJ2-7, with no clear D. The germline gives CDR1 SGHTA, CDR2 FQGNSA. V dropped 6 bases and J dropped 3 bases, with 15 bases sitting between them. This CDR3 contains 14 residues.

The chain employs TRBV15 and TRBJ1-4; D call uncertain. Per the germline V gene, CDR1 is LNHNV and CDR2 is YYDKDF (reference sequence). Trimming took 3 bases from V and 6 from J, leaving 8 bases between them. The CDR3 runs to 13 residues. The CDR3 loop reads CATSRAGYEKLFF. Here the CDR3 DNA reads TGTGCCACCAGCAGGGCCGGCTATGAAAAACTGTTTTTT. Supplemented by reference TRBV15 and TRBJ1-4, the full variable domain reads DAMVIQNPRYQVTQFGKPVTLSCSQTLNHNVMYWYQQKSSQAPKLLFHYYDKDFNNEADTPDNFQSRRPNTSFCFLDIRSPGLGDTAMYLCATSRAGYEKLFFGSGTQLSVL.

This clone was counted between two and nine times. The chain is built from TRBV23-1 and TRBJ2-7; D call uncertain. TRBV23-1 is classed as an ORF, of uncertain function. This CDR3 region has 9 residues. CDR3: CASRQSYPV. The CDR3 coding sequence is TGCGCCAGCAGGCAATCCTACCCGGTC.

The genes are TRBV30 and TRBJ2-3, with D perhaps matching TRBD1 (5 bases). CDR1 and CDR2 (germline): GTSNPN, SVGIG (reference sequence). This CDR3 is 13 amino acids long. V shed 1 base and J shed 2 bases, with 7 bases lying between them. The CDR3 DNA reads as TGTGCCTGGAGTGGACAGATCACAGATACGCAGTATTTT. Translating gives CAWSGQITDTQYF.